The 9 T cell receptor beta chains listed next were all sequenced from one sample in a study of T-cell memory formation after mild COVID-19. One entry per CDR3 protein, called by TCRdb with MiXCR from the 5' RACE reads. The repertoire holds around 400,000 distinct CDR3 sequences, with about 24% as singletons. The sample was PBMCs or a T cell subset sorted from them (not recorded which). The receptor source for this set is an adult woman who had mild COVID-19 (a few samples of this study predate the infection). Cell type and time point are not known.

A few counts support this clonotype. The chain employs TRBV13 and TRBJ2-7; TRBD1 might be the D (6 bases). Trimming removed 4 bases at V and 0 bases at J, with 16 bases between. CDR3 length: 16 residues. CDR1 is PRHDT and CDR2 is FYEKMQ in the germline V gene (reference sequence). CDR3 DNA sequence: TGTGCCAGCAGCTCAGTCCCCGGGACAAGCTCCTACGAGCAGTACTTC. It is translated as CASSSVPGTSSYEQYF.

The V and J genes are TRBV3-1 and TRBJ2-7, with D maybe TRBD1 (6 bases). The CDR3 consists of 15 residues. The V end was cut by 3 bases, the J end by 5 bases, with 17 bases between. Germline CDR1 reads LGHDT; CDR2 reads YNNKEL (reference sequence). CDR3 residues: CASSHRPRGVDEQYF. The CDR3, as DNA: TGTGCCAGCAGCCACCGGCCCAGGGGAGTCGACGAGCAGTACTTC.

This clonotype was detected only a few times. The chain combines TRBV11-2 with TRBJ2-1; D remains unclear. The CDR3 covers 16 residues. Looked up from germline, CDR1 is SGHAT and CDR2 is FQNNGV. V lost 5 bases and J 0 bases, leaving 14 bases between the germline ends. The CDR3 loop reads CASSPRVYSSYNEQFF. CDR3 DNA: TGTGCCAGCAGCCCCAGAGTCTATAGCTCCTACAATGAGCAGTTCTTC.

This clonotype was found a few times. V usage is TRBV29-1 and J usage is TRBJ2-2, with D perhaps matching TRBD2 (6 bases). The CDR3 has 17 residues. Trimming took off 0 bases at V and 5 bases at J, with 19 bases between the two ends. Germline loops: CDR1 SQVTM, CDR2 ANQGSEA. In DNA form, the CDR3 reads TGCAGCGTTGAAGACTTTACCGGGGAACGGGGGACCGGGGAGCTGTTTTTT. Translation gives CSVEDFTGERGTGELFF.

V is TRBV5-1 and J is TRBJ2-7; either TRBD1 or TRBD2 may fit D (5 bases each). The V end was cut by 1 base, the J end by 3 bases, with 11 bases between. The germline CDR1 and CDR2 sequences are SGHRS and YFSETQ. The length of the CDR3 is 14 residues. In DNA form, the CDR3 reads TGCGCCAGCAGCTTGTCGGGACCTTACTACGAGCAGTACTTC. It codes for CASSLSGPYYEQYF.

This clonotype has a handful of counts. The chain has TRBV5-1 and TRBJ2-2; TRBD2 aligns across 7 bases. The J segment lost 5 bases and the V segment lost 2 bases, leaving 6 bases of the junction unmatched. Per germline, CDR1 SGHRS and CDR2 YFSETQ. The CDR3 has 15 residues. Here the CDR3 DNA reads TGCGCCAGCAGCTTAACTAGCGCAAGAACCGGGGAGCTGTTTTTT. The encoded protein is CASSLTSARTGELFF.

There are many counts of this clonotype. This sequence joins TRBV18 and TRBJ2-5, with a weak D call TRBD1 (5 bases). CDR3 length: 11 residues. Trimming pared 8 bases from V and 5 bases from J, leaving 9 bases between. Per the germline V gene, CDR1 is KGHSH and CDR2 is LQKENI. The CDR3 reads CASSRQETQYF. The CDR3 bases are TGTGCCAGCAGTCGACAGGAGACCCAGTACTTC.

The V and J genes are TRBV7-6 and TRBJ1-1, with D possibly matching TRBD1 (6 bases). The CDR3 sequence is 16 residues long. V lost 5 bases and J lost 1, with 17 bases in between. The germline gives CDR1 SGHVS, CDR2 FNYEAQ. CDR3: CASSPGGQPANTEAFF. The CDR3 DNA is TGTGCCAGCAGCCCCGGAGGACAGCCCGCGAACACTGAAGCTTTCTTT.

This clonotype has a count of ten or more. The chain has TRBV7-2 and TRBJ2-5, with 9 positions matching TRBD2. CDR1 is SGHTA and CDR2 is FQGNSA in the germline V gene. Unmatched junction bases numbered 4, after V lost 4 bases and J lost 1 base. This CDR3 spans 15 amino acids. The CDR3 here is CASSSRGGIQETQYF. The DNA for the CDR3 is TGTGCCAGCAGCTCGCGGGGGGGCATCCAAGAGACCCAGTACTTC.